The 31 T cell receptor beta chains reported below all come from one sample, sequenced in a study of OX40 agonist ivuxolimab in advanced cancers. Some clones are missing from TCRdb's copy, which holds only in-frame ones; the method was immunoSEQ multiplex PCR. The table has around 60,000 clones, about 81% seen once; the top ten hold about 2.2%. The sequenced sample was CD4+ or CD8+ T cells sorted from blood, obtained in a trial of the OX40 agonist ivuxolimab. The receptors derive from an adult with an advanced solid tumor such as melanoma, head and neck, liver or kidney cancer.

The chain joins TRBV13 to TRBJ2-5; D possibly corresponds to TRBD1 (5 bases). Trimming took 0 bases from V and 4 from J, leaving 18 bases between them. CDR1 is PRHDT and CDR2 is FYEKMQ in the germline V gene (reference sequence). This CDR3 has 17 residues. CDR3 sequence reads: CASSLGNQGREVETQYF. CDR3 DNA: TGTGCCAGCAGCTTAGGTAACCAGGGTCGCGAGGTAGAGACCCAGTACTTC.

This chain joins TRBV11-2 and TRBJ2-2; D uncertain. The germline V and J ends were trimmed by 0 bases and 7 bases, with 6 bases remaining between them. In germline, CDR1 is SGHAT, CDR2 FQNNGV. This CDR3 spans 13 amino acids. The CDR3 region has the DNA TGTGCCAGCAGCTTAGATCGTGACGGGGAGCTGTTTTTT. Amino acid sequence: CASSLDRDGELFF.

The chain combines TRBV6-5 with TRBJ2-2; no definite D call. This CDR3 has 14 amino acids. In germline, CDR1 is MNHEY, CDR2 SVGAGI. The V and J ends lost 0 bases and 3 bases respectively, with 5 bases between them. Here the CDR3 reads CASSYSEYTGELFF. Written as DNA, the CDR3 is TGTGCCAGCAGTTACTCGGAGTACACCGGGGAGCTGTTTTTT.

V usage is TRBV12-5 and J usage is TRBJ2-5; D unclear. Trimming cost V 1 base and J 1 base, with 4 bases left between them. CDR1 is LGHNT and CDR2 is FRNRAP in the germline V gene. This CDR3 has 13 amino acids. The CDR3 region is CASGLGSQETQYF. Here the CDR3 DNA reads TGTGCTAGTGGTTTGGGCAGCCAAGAGACCCAGTACTTC.

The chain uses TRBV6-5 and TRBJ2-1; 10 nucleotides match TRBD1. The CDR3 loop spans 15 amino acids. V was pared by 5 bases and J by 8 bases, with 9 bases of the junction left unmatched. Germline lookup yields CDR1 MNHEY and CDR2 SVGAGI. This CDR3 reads CASSNRDRGLYEQFF. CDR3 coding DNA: TGTGCCAGCAGTAACCGGGACAGGGGTCTGTATGAGCAGTTCTTC.

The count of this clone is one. DNA for the CDR3: TGTGCCAGTAGTCTCTGGAGGAACACCGGGGAGCTGTTTTTT. Its translation: CASSLWRNTGELFF. The chain carries TRBV19 and TRBJ2-2, with D hard to call. Germline V gene sequence: CDR1 LNHDA, CDR2 SQIVND (reference sequence). V lost 5 bases and J lost 1, with 8 bases in between. The CDR3 extends over 14 amino acids. The complete variable domain, with remaining parts taken from reference TRBV19 and TRBJ2-2, reads DGGITQSPKYLFRKEGQNVTLSCEQNLNHDAMYWYRQDPGQGLRLIYYSQIVNDFQKGDIAEGYSVSREKKESFPLTVTSAQKNPTAFYLCASSLWRNTGELFFGEGSRLTVL.

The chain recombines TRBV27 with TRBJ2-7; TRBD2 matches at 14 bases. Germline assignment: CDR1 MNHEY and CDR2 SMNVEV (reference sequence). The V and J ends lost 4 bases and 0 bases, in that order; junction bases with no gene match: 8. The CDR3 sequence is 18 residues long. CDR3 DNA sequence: TGTGCCAGCAGTTCCAGGACTAGCGGGAGGACGAGCTCCTACGAGCAGTACTTC. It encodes CASSSRTSGRTSSYEQYF.

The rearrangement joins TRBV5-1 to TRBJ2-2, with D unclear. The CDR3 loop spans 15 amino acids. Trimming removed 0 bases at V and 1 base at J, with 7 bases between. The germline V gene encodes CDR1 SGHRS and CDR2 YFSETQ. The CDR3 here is CASSLEARNTGELFF. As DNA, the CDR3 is TGCGCCAGCAGCTTGGAGGCCCGGAACACCGGGGAGCTGTTTTTT.

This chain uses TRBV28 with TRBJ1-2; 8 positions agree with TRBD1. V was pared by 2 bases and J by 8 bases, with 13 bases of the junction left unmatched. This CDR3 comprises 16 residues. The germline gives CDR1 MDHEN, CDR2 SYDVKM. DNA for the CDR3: TGTGCCAGCAGTTTAGAACCCCAGGGGGCTTTTCGGGGCTACACCTTC. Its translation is CASSLEPQGAFRGYTF.

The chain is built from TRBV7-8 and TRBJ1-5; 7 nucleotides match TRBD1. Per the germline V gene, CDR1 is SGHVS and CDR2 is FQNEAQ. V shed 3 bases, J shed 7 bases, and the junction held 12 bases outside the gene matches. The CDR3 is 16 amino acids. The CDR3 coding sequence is TGTGCCAGCAGCTTGTGGGGACGACAGGGAGGACAGCCCCAGCATTTT. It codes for CASSLWGRQGGQPQHF.

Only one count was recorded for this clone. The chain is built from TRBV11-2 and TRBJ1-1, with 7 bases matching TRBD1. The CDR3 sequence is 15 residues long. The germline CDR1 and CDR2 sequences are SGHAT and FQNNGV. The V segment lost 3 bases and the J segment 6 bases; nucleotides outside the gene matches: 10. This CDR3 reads CASSFLSTGRSEAFF. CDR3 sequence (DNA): TGTGCCAGCAGCTTTCTTTCGACAGGGAGGTCTGAAGCTTTCTTT.

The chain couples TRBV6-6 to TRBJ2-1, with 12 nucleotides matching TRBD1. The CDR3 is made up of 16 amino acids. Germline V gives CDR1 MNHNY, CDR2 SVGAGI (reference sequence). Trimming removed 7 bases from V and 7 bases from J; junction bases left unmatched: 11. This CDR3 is CASTNIGTGGLNEQFF. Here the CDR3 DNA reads TGTGCCAGCACCAACATCGGGACAGGGGGCTTGAATGAGCAGTTCTTC.

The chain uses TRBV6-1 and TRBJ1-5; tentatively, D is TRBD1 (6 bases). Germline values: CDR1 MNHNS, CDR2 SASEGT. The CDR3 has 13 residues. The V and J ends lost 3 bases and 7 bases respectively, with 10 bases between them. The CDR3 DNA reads TGTGCCAGCAGTGAGAGGGGGTACCAGCCCCAGCATTTT. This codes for CASSERGYQPQHF.

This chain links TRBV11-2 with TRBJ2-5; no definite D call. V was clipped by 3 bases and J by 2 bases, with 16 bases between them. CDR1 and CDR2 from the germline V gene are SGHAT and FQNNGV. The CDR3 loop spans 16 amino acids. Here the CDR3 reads CASSFSAYSQQETQYF. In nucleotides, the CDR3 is TGTGCCAGCAGCTTTTCGGCTTACTCTCAGCAAGAGACCCAGTACTTC.

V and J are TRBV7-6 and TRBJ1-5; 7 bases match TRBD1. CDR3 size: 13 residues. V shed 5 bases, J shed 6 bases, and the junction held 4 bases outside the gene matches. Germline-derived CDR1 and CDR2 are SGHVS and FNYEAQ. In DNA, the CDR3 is TGTGCCAGCAGCCTCCAGGGGGGTCAGCCCCAGCATTTT. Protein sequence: CASSLQGGQPQHF.

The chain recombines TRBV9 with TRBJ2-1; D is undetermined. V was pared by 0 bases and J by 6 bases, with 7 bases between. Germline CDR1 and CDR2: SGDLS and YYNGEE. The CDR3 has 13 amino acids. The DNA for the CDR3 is TGTGCCAGCAGCGTAGGTTGGGTCAATGAGCAGTTCTTC. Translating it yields CASSVGWVNEQFF.

The CDR3 protein is CASSQDNSYEQYF. The CDR3 nucleotides are TGTGCCAGCAGCCAGGACAACTCCTACGAGCAGTACTTC. This chain connects TRBV7-3 to TRBJ2-7, with D maybe TRBD1 (5 bases). This CDR3 is built from 13 residues. Germline CDR1 SGHTA, CDR2 FQGTGA. Trimming pared 5 bases from V and 0 bases from J, leaving 8 bases between. The variable domain in full, completed from reference TRBV7-3 and TRBJ2-7, reads GAGVSQTPSNKVTEKGKYVELRCDPISGHTALYWYRQSLGQGPEFLIYFQGTGAADDSGLPNDRFFAVRPEGSVSTLKIQRTERGDSAVYLCASSQDNSYEQYFGPGTRLTVT.

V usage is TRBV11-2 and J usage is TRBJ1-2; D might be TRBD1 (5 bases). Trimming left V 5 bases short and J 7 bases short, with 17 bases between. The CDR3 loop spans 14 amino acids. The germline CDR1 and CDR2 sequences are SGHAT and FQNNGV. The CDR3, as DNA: TGTGCCAGCAGCCCGCTAACCAGGGCGATTGGCTACACCTTC. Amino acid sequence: CASSPLTRAIGYTF.

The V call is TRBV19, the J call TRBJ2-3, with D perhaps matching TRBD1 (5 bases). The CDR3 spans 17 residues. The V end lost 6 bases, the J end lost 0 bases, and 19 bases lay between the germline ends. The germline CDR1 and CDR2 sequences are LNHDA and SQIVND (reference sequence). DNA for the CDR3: TGTGCCAGTAGCAGATTTTGGGGCCCCCCTAGCACAGATACGCAGTATTTT. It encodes CASSRFWGPPSTDTQYF.

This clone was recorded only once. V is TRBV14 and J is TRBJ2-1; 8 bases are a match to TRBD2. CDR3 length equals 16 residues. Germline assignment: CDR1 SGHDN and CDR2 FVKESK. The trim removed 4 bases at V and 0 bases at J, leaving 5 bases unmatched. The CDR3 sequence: CASSPTSGPSYNEQFF. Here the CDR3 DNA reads TGTGCCAGCAGCCCCACTAGCGGTCCCTCCTACAATGAGCAGTTCTTC.

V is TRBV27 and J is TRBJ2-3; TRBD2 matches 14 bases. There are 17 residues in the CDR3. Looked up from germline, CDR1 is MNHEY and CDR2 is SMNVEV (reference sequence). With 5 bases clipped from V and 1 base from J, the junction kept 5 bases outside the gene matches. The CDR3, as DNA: TGTGCCAGCAGTCCCGAGGGACTAGCGGGAGGCACAGATACGCAGTATTTT. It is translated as CASSPEGLAGGTDTQYF.

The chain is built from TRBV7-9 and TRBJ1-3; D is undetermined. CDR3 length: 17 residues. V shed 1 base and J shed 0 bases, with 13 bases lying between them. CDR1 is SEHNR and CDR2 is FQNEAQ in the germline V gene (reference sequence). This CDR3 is CASSLVGLGPSGNTIYF. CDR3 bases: TGTGCCAGCAGCTTAGTAGGACTCGGACCCTCTGGAAACACCATATATTTT.

CDR3 region: CAWSPIAVRAGELFF. The CDR3 coding sequence is TGTGCCTGGAGCCCGATAGCGGTCAGGGCCGGGGAGCTGTTTTTT. This rearrangement joins TRBV30 to TRBJ2-2; possibly TRBD2 for D (6 bases). This CDR3 spans 15 amino acids. Per germline, CDR1 GTSNPN and CDR2 SVGIG (reference sequence). The V end lost 3 bases, the J end lost 6 bases, and 17 bases lay between the germline ends.

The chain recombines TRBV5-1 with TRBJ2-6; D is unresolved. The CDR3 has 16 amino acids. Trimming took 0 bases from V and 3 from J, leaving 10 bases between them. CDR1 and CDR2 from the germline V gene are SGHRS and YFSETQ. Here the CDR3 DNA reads TGCGCCAGCAGCTTGGTGTCGTCGGGTGGGGCCAACGTCCTGACTTTC. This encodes CASSLVSSGGANVLTF.

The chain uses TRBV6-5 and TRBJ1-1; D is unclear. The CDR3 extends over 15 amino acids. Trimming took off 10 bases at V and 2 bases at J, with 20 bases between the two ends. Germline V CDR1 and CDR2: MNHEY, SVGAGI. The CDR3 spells CATYKNVLGNTEAFF. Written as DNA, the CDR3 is TGTGCCACCTACAAAAACGTATTGGGAAACACTGAAGCTTTCTTT.

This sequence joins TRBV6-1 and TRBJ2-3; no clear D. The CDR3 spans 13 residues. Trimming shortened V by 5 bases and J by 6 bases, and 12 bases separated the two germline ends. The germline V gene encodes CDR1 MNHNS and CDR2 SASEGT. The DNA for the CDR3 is TGTGCCAGCAGTCCGACTGACGGGGATACGCAGTATTTT. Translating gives CASSPTDGDTQYF.

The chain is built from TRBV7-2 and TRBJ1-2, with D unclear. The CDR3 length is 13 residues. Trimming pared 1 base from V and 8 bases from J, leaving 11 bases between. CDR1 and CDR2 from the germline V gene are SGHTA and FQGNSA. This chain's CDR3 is CASSLVRARGYTF. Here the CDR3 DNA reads TGTGCCAGCAGCTTAGTTCGGGCGAGAGGCTACACCTTC. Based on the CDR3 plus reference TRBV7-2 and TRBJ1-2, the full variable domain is GAGVSQSPSNKVTEKGKDVELRCDPISGHTALYWYRQSLGQGLEFLIYFQGNSAPDKSGLPSDRFSAERTGGSVSTLTIQRTQQEDSAVYLCASSLVRARGYTFGSGTRLTVV.

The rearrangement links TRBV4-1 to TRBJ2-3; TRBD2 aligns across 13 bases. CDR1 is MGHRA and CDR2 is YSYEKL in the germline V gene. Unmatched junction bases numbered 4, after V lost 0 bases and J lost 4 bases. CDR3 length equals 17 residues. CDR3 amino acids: CASSQEGTSGNPDTQYF. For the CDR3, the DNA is TGCGCCAGCAGCCAAGAAGGGACTAGCGGGAACCCAGATACGCAGTATTTT.

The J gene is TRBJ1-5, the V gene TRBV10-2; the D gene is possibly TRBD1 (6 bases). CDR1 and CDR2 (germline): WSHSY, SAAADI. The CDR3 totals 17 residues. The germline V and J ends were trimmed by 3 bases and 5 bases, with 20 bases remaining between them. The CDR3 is CASSDRIGGPNDQPQHF. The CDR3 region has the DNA TGCGCCAGCAGTGATAGGATTGGGGGGCCAAACGATCAGCCCCAGCATTTT.

CDR3: CASSTAGGTEAFF. CDR3 nucleotides: TGTGCCAGCAGTACCGCAGGCGGCACTGAAGCTTTCTTT. The chain links TRBV28 to TRBJ1-1; D gene unclear. This CDR3 is 13 amino acids long. The germline CDR1 and CDR2 sequences are MDHEN and SYDVKM. Between the trimmed V and J ends, which lost 5 bases and 4 bases, there was a span of 11 bases. The full variable domain, in which reference TRBV28 and TRBJ1-1 provide the parts outside the CDR3, is DVKVTQSSRYLVKRTGEKVFLECVQDMDHENMFWYRQDPGLGLRLIYFSYDVKMKEKGDIPEGYSVSREKKERFSLILESASTNQTSMYLCASSTAGGTEAFFGQGTRLTVV.

The CDR3 DNA reads as TGTGCTAGTGGTTTGCGGTGGGAACCCTCTGGAAACACCATATATTTT. This codes for CASGLRWEPSGNTIYF. V is TRBV12-5 and J is TRBJ1-3; D is ambiguous. Germline V gene data show CDR1 as LGHNT and CDR2 as FRNRAP. With 2 bases removed from V and 0 bases from J, the gap between germline ends came to 11 bases. This CDR3 comprises 16 residues.